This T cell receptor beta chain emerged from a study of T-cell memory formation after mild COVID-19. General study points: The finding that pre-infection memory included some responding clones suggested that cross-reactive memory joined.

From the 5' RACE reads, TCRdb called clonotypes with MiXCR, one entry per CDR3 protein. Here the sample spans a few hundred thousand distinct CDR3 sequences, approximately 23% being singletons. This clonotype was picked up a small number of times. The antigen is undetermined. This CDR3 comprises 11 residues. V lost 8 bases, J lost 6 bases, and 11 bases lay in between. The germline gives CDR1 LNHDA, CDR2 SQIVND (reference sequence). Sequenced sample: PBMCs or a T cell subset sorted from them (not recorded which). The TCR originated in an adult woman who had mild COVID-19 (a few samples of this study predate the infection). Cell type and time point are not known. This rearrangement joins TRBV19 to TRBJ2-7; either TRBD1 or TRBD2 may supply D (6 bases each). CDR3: CASQQGLEQYF. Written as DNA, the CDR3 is TGTGCCAGTCAACAGGGACTCGAGCAGTACTTC.